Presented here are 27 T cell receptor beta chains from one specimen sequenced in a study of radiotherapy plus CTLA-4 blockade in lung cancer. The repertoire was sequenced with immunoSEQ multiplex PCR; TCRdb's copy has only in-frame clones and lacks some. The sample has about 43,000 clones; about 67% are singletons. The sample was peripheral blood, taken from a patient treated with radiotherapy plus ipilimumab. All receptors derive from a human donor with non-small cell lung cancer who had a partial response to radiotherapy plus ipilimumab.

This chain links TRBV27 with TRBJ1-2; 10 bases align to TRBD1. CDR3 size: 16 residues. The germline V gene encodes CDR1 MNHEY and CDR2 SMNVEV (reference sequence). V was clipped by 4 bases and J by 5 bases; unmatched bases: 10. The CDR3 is CASSSTGGFSLYGYTF. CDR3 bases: TGTGCCAGCAGTTCGACAGGGGGCTTTTCCCTTTATGGCTACACCTTC.

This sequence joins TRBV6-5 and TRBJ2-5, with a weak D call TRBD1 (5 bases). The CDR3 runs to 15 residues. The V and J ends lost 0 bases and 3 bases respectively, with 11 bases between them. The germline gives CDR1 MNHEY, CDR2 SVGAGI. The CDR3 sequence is CASSYSNPTEETQYF. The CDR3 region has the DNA TGTGCCAGCAGTTACTCGAACCCGACAGAAGAGACCCAGTACTTC.

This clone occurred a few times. The CDR3 reads CASSFGTGLAPLHF. CDR3 nucleotides: TGTGCCAGCAGTTTCGGGACAGGACTTGCACCCCTCCACTTT. This chain connects TRBV25-1 to TRBJ1-6; 8 bases map to TRBD1. This CDR3 has 14 residues. V shed 5 bases and J 11 bases; nucleotides not matched to a gene: 8. The germline CDR1 and CDR2 sequences are MGHDK and SYGVNS.

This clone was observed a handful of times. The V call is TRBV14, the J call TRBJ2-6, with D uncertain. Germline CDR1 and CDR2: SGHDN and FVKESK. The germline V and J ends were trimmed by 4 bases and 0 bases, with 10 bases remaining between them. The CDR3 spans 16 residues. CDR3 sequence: CASSRITSSGANVLTF. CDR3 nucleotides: TGTGCCAGCAGCCGAATTACAAGCTCTGGGGCCAACGTCCTGACTTTC.

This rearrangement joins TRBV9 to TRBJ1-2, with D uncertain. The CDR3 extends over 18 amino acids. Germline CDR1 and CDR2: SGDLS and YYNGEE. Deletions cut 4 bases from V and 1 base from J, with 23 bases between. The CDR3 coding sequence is TGTGCCAGCAGCTCCGGTAAGTCGACGCGGAAAGATAACTATGGCTACACCTTC. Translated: CASSSGKSTRKDNYGYTF.

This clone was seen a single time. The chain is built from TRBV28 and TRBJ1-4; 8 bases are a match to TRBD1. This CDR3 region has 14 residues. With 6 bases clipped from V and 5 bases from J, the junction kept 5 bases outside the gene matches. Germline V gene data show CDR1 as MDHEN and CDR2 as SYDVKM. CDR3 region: CASSSTGVNEKLFF. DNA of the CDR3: TGTGCCAGCAGCTCGACAGGGGTAAATGAAAAACTGTTTTTT.

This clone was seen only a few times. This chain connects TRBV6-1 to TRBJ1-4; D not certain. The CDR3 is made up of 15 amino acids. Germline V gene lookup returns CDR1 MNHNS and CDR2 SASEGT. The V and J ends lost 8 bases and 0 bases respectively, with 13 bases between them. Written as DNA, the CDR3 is TGTGCCAGCTGGACTTACCCTGCAACTAATGAAAAACTGTTTTTT. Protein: CASWTYPATNEKLFF.

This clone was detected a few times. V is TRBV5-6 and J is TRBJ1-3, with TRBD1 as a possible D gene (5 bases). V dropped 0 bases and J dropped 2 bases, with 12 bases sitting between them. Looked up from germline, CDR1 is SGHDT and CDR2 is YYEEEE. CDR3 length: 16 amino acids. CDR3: CASSLVGRDAGNTIYF. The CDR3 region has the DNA TGTGCCAGCAGCTTGGTTGGCAGGGATGCTGGAAACACCATATATTTT.

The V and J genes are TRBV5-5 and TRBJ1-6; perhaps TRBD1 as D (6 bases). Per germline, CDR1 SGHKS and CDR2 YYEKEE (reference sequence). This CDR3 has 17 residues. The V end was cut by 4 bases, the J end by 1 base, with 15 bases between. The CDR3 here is CASSPAQGGSYNSPLHF. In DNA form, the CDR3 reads TGTGCCAGCAGCCCGGCACAGGGTGGGTCCTATAATTCACCCCTCCACTTT.

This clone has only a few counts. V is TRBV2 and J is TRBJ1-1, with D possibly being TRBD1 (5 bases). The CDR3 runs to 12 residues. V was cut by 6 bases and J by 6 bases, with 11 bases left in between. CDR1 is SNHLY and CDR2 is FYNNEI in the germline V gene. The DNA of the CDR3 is TGTGCCAGCAGGGGGGGGGTCTCTGAAGCTTTCTTT. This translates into CASRGGVSEAFF.

CDR3 sequence: CASRADSLTGELFF. CDR3 DNA: TGTGCCAGCAGAGCGGACAGCCTGACCGGGGAGCTGTTTTTT. The chain couples TRBV2 to TRBJ2-2; a weak D match, TRBD1 (6 bases). Germline V gives CDR1 SNHLY, CDR2 FYNNEI. The CDR3 runs to 14 residues. V dropped 6 bases and J dropped 5 bases, with 13 bases sitting between them.

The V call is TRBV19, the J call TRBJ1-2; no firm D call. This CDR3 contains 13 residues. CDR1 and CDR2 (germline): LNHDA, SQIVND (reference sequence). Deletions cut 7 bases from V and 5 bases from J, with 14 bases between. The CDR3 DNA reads TGTGCCAGTATTCCGTCGGGGTCATATGGCTACACCTTC. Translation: CASIPSGSYGYTF.

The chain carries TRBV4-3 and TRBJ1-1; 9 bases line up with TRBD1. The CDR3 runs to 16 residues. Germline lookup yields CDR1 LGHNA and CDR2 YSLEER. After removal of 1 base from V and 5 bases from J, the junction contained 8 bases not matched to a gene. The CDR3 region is CASSQGSGQGRTEAFF. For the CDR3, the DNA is TGCGCCAGCAGCCAAGGGTCGGGACAGGGACGGACTGAAGCTTTCTTT.

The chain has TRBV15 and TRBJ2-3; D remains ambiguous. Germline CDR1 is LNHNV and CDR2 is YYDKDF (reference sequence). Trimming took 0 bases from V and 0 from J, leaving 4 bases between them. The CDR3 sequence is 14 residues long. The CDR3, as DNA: TGTGCCACCAGCAGAGATCCGAGCACAGATACGCAGTATTTT. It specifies CATSRDPSTDTQYF.

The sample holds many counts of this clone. For the CDR3, the DNA is TGCGCCACTCAGGGGGTGGACGAGCAGTACTTC. This translates into CATQGVDEQYF. V and J are TRBV10-1 and TRBJ2-7, with 7 nucleotides matching TRBD1. The V gene's germline CDR1 is WNHNN and CDR2 SYGVQD (reference sequence). The CDR3 runs 11 residues. After removal of 10 bases from V and 5 bases from J, the junction contained 5 bases not matched to a gene.

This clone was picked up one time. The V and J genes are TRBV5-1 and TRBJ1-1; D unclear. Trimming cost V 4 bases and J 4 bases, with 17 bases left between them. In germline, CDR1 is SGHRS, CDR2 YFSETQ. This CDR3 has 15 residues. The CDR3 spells CASSATVSRSTEAFF. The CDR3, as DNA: TGCGCCAGCAGCGCCACAGTGAGTAGAAGCACTGAAGCTTTCTTT.

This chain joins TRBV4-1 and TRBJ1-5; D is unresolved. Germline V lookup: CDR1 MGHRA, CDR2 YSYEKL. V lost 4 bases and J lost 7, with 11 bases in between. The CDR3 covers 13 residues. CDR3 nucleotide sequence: TGCGCCAGCAGCCTATCGTATGGCCAGCCCCAGCATTTT. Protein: CASSLSYGQPQHF.

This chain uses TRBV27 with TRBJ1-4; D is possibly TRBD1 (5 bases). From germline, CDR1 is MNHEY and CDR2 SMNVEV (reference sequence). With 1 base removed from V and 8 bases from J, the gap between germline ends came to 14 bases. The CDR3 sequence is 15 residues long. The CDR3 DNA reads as TGTGCCAGCAGTTTATTCGGGCAGGGAGGCGAAAAACTGTTTTTT. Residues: CASSLFGQGGEKLFF.

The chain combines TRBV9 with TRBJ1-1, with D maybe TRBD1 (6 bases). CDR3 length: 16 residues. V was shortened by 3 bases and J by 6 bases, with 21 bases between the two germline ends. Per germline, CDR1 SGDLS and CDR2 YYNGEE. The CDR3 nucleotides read TGTGCCAGCAGCGCGCCCGGATTTGGGGGGGCGGCTGAAGCTTTCTTT. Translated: CASSAPGFGGAAEAFF.

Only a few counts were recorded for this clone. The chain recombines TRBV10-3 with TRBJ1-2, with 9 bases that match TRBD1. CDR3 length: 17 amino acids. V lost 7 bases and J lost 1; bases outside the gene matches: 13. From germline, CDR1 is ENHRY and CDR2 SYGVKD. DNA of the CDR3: TGTGCCATCACGGCCACAGGGGGCGCTGGGGGTAACTATGGCTACACCTTC. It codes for CAITATGGAGGNYGYTF.

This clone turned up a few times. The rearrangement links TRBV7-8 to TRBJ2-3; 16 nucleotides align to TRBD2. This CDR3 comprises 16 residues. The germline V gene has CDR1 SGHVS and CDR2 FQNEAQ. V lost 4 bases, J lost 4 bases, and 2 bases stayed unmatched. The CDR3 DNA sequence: TGTGCCAGCAGCTCGGGACTAGCGGGGGGGGCAGATACGCAGTATTTT. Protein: CASSSGLAGGADTQYF.

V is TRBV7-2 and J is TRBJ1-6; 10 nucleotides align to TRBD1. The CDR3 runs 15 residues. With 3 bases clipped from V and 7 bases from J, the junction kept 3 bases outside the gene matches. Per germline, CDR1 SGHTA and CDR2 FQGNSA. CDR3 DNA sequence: TGTGCCAGCAGCTTTGACAGGGGGCAAAATTCACCCCTCCACTTT. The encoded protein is CASSFDRGQNSPLHF.

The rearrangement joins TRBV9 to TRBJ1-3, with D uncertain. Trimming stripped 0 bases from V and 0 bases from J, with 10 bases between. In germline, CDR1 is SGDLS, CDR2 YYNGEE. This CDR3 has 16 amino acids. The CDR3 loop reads CASSVGRGGSGNTIYF. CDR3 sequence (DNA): TGTGCCAGCAGCGTAGGTAGAGGAGGCTCTGGAAACACCATATATTTT.

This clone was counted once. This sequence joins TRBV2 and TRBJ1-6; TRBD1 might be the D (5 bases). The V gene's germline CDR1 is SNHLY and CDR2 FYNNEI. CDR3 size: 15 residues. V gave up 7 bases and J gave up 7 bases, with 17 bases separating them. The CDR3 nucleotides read TGTGCCAGCACCCGTTCTGGGCAGGGCAATTCACCCCTCCACTTT. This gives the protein CASTRSGQGNSPLHF.

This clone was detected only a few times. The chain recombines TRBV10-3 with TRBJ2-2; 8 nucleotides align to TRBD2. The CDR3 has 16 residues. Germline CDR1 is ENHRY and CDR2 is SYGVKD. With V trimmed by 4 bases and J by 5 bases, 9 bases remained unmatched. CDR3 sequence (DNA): TGTGCCATCAGTGCGGTACCAGCGGGGGATACCGGGGAGCTGTTTTTT. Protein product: CAISAVPAGDTGELFF.

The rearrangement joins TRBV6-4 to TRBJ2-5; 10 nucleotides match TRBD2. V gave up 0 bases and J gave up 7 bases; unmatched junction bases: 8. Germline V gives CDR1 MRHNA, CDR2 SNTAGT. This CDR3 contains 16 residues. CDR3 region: CASSDSGAGGFGTQYF. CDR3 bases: TGTGCCAGCAGTGACTCAGGAGCGGGAGGGTTTGGGACCCAGTACTTC.

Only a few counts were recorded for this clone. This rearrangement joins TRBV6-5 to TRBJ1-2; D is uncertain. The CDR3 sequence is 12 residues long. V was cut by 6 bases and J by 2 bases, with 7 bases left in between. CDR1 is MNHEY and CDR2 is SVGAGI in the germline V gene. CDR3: CASSHNNYGYTF. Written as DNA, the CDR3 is TGTGCCAGCAGCCACAACAACTATGGCTACACCTTC.